The 22 T cell receptor beta chains below were found in one sample sequenced in a study of blood T cell repertoires in COVID-19. Assay: immunoSEQ multiplex PCR; the TCRdb copy retains only in-frame clones and omits some. Among 130,000 or so clones listed, 81% were seen once. Sequencing input: peripheral blood. All receptors derive from a woman aged 55-70 years with active or convalescent COVID-19.

The CDR3 DNA reads as TGTGCCAGCGGCCCGGGACAGAAAGAGACCCAGTACTTC. Its protein product is CASGPGQKETQYF. This rearrangement joins TRBV27 to TRBJ2-5; TRBD1 aligns across 7 bases. J gave up 3 bases and V 8 bases, and 6 bases lay outside the gene matches. CDR3 length: 13 residues. CDR1 is MNHEY and CDR2 is SMNVEV in the germline V gene (reference sequence).

This clone came up a few times. The chain has TRBV20-1 and TRBJ1-4; D is possibly TRBD1 (6 bases). CDR1 is DFQATT and CDR2 is SNEGSKA in the germline V gene (reference sequence). Deletions cut 3 bases from V and 10 bases from J, with 21 bases between. This CDR3 is built from 15 residues. CDR3 sequence reads: CSASNRASTSGKLFF. CDR3 DNA: TGCAGTGCTAGTAACAGGGCAAGTACGAGTGGAAAACTGTTTTTT.

In its sample, this clone was seen once. The chain carries TRBV6-5 and TRBJ1-3, with 7 bases matching TRBD1. The CDR3 extends over 15 amino acids. Germline assignment: CDR1 MNHEY and CDR2 SVGAGI. J gave up 0 bases and V 6 bases, and 5 bases lay outside the gene matches. The CDR3 DNA reads TGTGCCAGCAGGTTTGGACAGGACTCTGGAAACACCATATATTTT. This sequence encodes CASRFGQDSGNTIYF.

The V gene is TRBV19, the J gene TRBJ1-6; 8 bases map to TRBD1. V was pared by 4 bases and J by 11 bases, with 4 bases of the junction left unmatched. The CDR3 has 13 residues. Germline V gene data show CDR1 as LNHDA and CDR2 as SQIVND (reference sequence). The CDR3 sequence is CASSTTGAPPLHF. As DNA, the CDR3 is TGTGCCAGTAGTACGACAGGGGCGCCACCCCTCCACTTT.

CDR3 loop: CASSQVLLDNSPLHF. Here the CDR3 DNA reads TGCGCCAGCAGCCAAGTCCTACTAGACAATTCACCCCTCCACTTT. The genes are TRBV4-1 and TRBJ1-6; D is unresolved. This CDR3 has 15 residues. With 1 base removed from V and 7 bases from J, the gap between germline ends came to 11 bases. Per germline, CDR1 MGHRA and CDR2 YSYEKL.

The chain couples TRBV5-1 to TRBJ1-1; D remains ambiguous. Trimming left V 0 bases short and J 1 base short, with 10 bases between. The CDR3 consists of 15 residues. Germline lookup yields CDR1 SGHRS and CDR2 YFSETQ. Here the CDR3 DNA reads TGCGCCAGCAGCTTGGAGTCGAGTTGGAACACTGAAGCTTTCTTT. This codes for CASSLESSWNTEAFF.

This clone occurred many times. The chain links TRBV19 to TRBJ2-7, with D perhaps matching TRBD1 (6 bases). Trimming took 6 bases from V and 3 from J, leaving 15 bases between them. CDR1 is LNHDA, CDR2 SQIVND, per germline (reference sequence). The CDR3 runs to 14 residues. CDR3 amino acids: CASRISGTHYEQYF. The CDR3 nucleotides read TGTGCCAGTAGAATCTCCGGGACACACTACGAGCAGTACTTC.

CDR3 sequence reads: CASSQQGANNEKLFF. The CDR3, as DNA: TGTGCCAGCAGCCAGCAGGGGGCGAACAATGAAAAACTGTTTTTT. The J gene is TRBJ1-4, the V gene TRBV2, with 8 bases matching TRBD1. This CDR3 comprises 15 residues. V lost 6 bases to trimming and J lost 5 bases; unmatched junction nucleotides: 8. Germline CDR1 reads SNHLY; CDR2 reads FYNNEI. Together with reference TRBV2 and TRBJ1-4, the CDR3 gives the full variable domain: EPEVTQTPSHQVTQMGQEVILRCVPISNHLYFYWYRQILGQKVEFLVSFYNNEISEKSEIFDDQFSVERPDGSNFTLKIRSTKLEDSAMYFCASSQQGANNEKLFFGSGTQLSVL.

V is TRBV5-1 and J is TRBJ2-3; D perhaps matches TRBD1 (6 bases). V shed 3 bases and J shed 2 bases, with 16 bases lying between them. Germline V lookup: CDR1 SGHRS, CDR2 YFSETQ. The CDR3 runs to 16 residues. This CDR3 reads CASSSINQGPTDTQYF. As DNA, the CDR3 is TGCGCCAGCAGCTCGATAAACCAGGGGCCCACAGATACGCAGTATTTT.

The chain is built from TRBV5-1 and TRBJ2-1; 14 bases line up with TRBD2. The CDR3 contains 15 residues. Looked up from germline, CDR1 is SGHRS and CDR2 is YFSETQ. With 0 bases clipped from V and 7 bases from J, the junction kept 0 bases outside the gene matches. The CDR3, as DNA: TGCGCCAGCAGCTTGGGACTAGCGGGGGGGAATGAGCAGTTCTTC. Protein product: CASSLGLAGGNEQFF.

The chain recombines TRBV2 with TRBJ2-7; D uncertain. There are 14 residues in the CDR3. From germline, CDR1 is SNHLY and CDR2 FYNNEI. V was clipped by 7 bases and J by 0 bases, with 13 bases between them. This CDR3 is CASIRGLSSYEQYF. DNA of the CDR3: TGTGCCAGCATTCGCGGTTTGAGCTCCTACGAGCAGTACTTC.

The chain is built from TRBV5-1 and TRBJ2-3; the D gene is possibly TRBD2 (6 bases). V gave up 7 bases and J gave up 1 base, with 16 bases separating them. Germline V lookup: CDR1 SGHRS, CDR2 YFSETQ. The length of the CDR3 is 15 residues. This CDR3 reads CASFRLEGGTDTQYF. CDR3 nucleotides: TGCGCCAGCTTCCGGTTGGAGGGCGGCACAGATACGCAGTATTTT.

The genes are TRBV24-1 and TRBJ1-1, with D tentatively TRBD1 (6 bases). This CDR3 is built from 13 residues. Germline CDR1 and CDR2: KGHDR and SFDVKD. V dropped 3 bases and J dropped 5 bases, with 9 bases sitting between them. This CDR3 reads CATSDRTGTEAFF. The CDR3 bases are TGTGCCACCAGTGATAGAACAGGGACTGAAGCTTTCTTT.

The chain carries TRBV5-1 and TRBJ2-1; 7 bases line up with TRBD1. Germline V gene data show CDR1 as SGHRS and CDR2 as YFSETQ. The CDR3 contains 17 residues. The trim removed 4 bases at V and 0 bases at J, leaving 10 bases unmatched. For the CDR3, the DNA is TGCGCCAGCAGCCCGGACAGGCCACAGAGCTCCTACAATGAGCAGTTCTTC. Protein product: CASSPDRPQSSYNEQFF.

This clone appeared a single time. V is TRBV2 and J is TRBJ2-6; 7 nucleotides agree with TRBD1. V shed 5 bases and J 2 bases; nucleotides not matched to a gene: 6. Germline lookup yields CDR1 SNHLY and CDR2 FYNNEI. This CDR3 has 16 amino acids. The DNA for the CDR3 is TGTGCCAGCAGTCCGACAGGGCTTCCTGGGGCCAACGTCCTGACTTTC. Translated, it gives CASSPTGLPGANVLTF.

This clone has a handful of counts. V is TRBV2 and J is TRBJ1-2; D is unresolved. V lost 3 bases to trimming and J lost 4 bases, with 9 bases between them. The CDR3 is 13 residues long. CDR1 is SNHLY, CDR2 FYNNEI, per germline. In nucleotides, the CDR3 is TGTGCCAGCAGTGAGGGTCTAGGCTATGGCTACACCTTC. This encodes CASSEGLGYGYTF.

The chain recombines TRBV29-1 with TRBJ1-1; 7 bases agree with TRBD1. Germline CDR1 reads SQVTM; CDR2 reads ANQGSEA. The CDR3 consists of 14 residues. V lost 7 bases and J lost 2; bases outside the gene matches: 10. The CDR3 protein is CSALLQGTNTEAFF. The CDR3 bases are TGCAGCGCCCTTTTACAGGGGACTAACACTGAAGCTTTCTTT.

This sequence joins TRBV10-3 and TRBJ2-3; weak D call: TRBD1 (5 bases). This CDR3 contains 12 residues. V was shortened by 6 bases and J by 3 bases, with 7 bases between the two germline ends. Germline V CDR1 and CDR2: ENHRY, SYGVKD. The CDR3 DNA is TGTGCCATCAGGGACACAACAGATACGCAGTATTTT. It translates to CAIRDTTDTQYF.

The chain carries TRBV18 and TRBJ2-1; perhaps TRBD2 as D (6 bases). V was shortened by 5 bases and J by 8 bases, with 19 bases between the two germline ends. In germline, CDR1 is KGHSH, CDR2 LQKENI. CDR3 length: 15 residues. Here the CDR3 reads CASSKTRGIADEQFF. As DNA, the CDR3 is TGTGCCAGCTCAAAAACTCGGGGGATAGCCGATGAGCAGTTCTTC. The full variable domain, rest sourced from reference TRBV18 and TRBJ2-1, is NAGVMQNPRHLVRRRGQEARLRCSPMKGHSHVYWYRQLPEEGLKFMVYLQKENIIDESGMPKERFSAEFPKEGPSILRIQQVVRGDSAAYFCASSKTRGIADEQFFGPGTRLTVL.

The chain uses TRBV5-5 and TRBJ1-5; weak D call: TRBD1 (5 bases). Germline CDR1 and CDR2: SGHKS and YYEKEE (reference sequence). The CDR3 has 16 amino acids. Trimming stripped 4 bases from V and 1 base from J, with 15 bases between. The CDR3 here is CASSPAAGGSNQPQHF. The CDR3 DNA sequence: TGTGCCAGCAGCCCGGCCGCCGGGGGGAGCAATCAGCCCCAGCATTTT.

For the CDR3, the DNA is TGTGCCAGCAGCCAAGGTAGCCAGGGGGGCCCTGAAGCTTTCTTT. The encoded protein is CASSQGSQGGPEAFF. The chain links TRBV4-2 to TRBJ1-1, with 7 bases matching TRBD1. Germline CDR1 reads LGHNA; CDR2 reads YNFKEQ. The trim removed 1 base at V and 6 bases at J, leaving 8 bases unmatched. The CDR3 spans 15 residues.

The gene calls are TRBV2 and TRBJ2-2, with a possible D match to TRBD2 (5 bases). Germline V gene sequence: CDR1 SNHLY, CDR2 FYNNEI. Deletions cut 7 bases from V and 5 bases from J, with 8 bases between. The CDR3 length is 12 residues. The CDR3 reads CASMGGTGELFF. CDR3 coding DNA: TGTGCCAGCATGGGCGGGACCGGGGAGCTGTTTTTT.